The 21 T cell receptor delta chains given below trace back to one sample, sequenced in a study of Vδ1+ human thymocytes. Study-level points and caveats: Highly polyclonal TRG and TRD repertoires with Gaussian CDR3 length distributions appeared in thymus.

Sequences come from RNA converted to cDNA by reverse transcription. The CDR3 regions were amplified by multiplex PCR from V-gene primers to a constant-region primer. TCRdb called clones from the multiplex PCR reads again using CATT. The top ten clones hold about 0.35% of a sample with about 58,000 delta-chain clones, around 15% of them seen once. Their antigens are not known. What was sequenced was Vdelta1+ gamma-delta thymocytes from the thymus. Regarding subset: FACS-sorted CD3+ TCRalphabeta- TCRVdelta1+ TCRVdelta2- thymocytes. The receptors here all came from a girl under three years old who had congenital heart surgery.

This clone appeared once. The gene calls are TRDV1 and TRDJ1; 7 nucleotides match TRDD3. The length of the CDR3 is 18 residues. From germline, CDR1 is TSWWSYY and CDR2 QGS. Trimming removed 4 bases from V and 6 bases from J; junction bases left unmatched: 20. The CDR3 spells CALGAMSPRSGGCNKLIF. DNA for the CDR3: TGTGCTCTTGGGGCCATGAGCCCTAGATCCGGGGGATGTAATAAACTCATCTTT.

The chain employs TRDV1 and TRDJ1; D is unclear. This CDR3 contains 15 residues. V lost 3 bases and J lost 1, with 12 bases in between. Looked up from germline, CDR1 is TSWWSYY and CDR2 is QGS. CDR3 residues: CALGDQLKCTDKLIF. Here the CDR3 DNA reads TGTGCTCTTGGGGATCAATTAAAGTGCACCGATAAACTCATCTTT.

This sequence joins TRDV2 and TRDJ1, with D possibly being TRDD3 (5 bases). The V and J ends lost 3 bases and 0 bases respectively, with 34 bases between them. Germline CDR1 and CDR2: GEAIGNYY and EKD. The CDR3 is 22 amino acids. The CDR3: CACDRASVFNPRNTGDTDKLIF. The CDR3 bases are TGTGCCTGTGACCGGGCCTCCGTCTTTAACCCTCGGAATACTGGAGACACCGATAAACTCATCTTT.

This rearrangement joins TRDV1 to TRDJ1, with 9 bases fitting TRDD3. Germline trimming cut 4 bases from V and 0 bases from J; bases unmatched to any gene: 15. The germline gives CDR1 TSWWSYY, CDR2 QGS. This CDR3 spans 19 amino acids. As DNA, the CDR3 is TGTGCTCTTGGGGGCATCACCCCACTGGGGGAAAAATACACCGATAAACTCATCTTT. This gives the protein CALGGITPLGEKYTDKLIF.

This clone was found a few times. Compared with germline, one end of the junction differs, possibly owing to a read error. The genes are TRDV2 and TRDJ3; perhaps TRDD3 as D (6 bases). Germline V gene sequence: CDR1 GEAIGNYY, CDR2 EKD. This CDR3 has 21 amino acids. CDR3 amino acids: CARDTIGGDSHSSWDTRQMFF. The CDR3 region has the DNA TGTGCCCGTGACACAATAGGTGGGGATTCCCATTCCTCCTGGGACACCCGACAGATGTTTTTC.

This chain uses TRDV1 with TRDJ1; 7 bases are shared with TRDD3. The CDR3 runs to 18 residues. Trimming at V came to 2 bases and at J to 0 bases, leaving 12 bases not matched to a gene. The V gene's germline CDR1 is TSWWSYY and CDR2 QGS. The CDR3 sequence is CALGEIPVLGLYTDKLIF. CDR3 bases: TGTGCTCTTGGGGAAATACCTGTACTGGGGCTGTACACCGATAAACTCATCTTT.

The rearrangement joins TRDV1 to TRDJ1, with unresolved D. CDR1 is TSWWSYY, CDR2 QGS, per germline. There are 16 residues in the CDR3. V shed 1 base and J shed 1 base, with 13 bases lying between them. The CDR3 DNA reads TGTGCTCTTGGGGAACCCCCCGCGAGGGGCACCGATAAACTCATCTTT. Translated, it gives CALGEPPARGTDKLIF.

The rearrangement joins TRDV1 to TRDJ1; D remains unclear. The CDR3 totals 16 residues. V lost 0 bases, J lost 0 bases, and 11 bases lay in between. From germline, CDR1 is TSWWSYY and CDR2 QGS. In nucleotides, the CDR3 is TGTGCTCTTGGGGAACTAGTTGACGATTACACCGATAAACTCATCTTT. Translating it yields CALGELVDDYTDKLIF.

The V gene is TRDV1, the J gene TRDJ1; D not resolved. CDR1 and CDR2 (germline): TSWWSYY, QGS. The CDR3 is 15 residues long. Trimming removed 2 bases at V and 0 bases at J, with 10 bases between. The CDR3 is CALGEVPYYTDKLIF. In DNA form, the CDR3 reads TGTGCTCTTGGGGAAGTACCATACTACACCGATAAACTCATCTTT.

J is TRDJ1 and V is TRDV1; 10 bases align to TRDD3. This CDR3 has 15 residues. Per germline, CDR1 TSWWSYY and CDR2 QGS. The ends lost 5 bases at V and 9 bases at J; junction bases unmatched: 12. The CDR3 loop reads CALGILGGYAGELIF. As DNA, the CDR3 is TGTGCTCTTGGGATTCTGGGGGGATACGCAGGTGAACTCATCTTT.

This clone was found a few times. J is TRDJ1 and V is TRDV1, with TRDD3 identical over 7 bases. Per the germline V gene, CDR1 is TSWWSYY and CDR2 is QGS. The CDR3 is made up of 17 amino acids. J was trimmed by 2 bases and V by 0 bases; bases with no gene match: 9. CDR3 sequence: CALGELKGRGGTDKLIF. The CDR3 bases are TGTGCTCTTGGGGAACTAAAAGGTCGTGGGGGAACCGATAAACTCATCTTT.

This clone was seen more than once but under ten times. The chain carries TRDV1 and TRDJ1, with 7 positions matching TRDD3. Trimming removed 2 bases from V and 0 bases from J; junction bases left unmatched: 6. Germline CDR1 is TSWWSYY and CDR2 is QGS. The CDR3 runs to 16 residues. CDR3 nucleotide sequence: TGTGCTCTTGGGGAAAGGCCCGGGGATAACACCGATAAACTCATCTTT. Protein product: CALGERPGDNTDKLIF.

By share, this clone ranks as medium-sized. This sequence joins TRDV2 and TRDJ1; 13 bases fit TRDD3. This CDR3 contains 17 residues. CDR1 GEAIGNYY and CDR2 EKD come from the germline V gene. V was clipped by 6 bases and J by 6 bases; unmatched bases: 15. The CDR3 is CACNVTGGYAGPYKLIF. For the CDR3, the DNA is TGTGCCTGTAACGTCACTGGGGGATACGCAGGTCCCTATAAACTCATCTTT.

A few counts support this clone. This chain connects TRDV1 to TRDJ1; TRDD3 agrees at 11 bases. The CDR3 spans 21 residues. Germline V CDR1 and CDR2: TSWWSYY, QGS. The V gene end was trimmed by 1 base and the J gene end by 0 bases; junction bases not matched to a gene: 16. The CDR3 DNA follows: TGTGCTCTTGGGGAACCCGCTACGTCGGTGGGGGATACGCAGGACACCGATAAACTCATCTTT. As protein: CALGEPATSVGDTQDTDKLIF.

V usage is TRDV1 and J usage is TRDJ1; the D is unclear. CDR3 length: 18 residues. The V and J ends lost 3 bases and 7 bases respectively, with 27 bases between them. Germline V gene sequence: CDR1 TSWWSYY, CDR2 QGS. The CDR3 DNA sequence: TGTGCTCTTGGGGAGCCCCCGAGATCCCCGGAGGGGTTCGCTAAACTCATCTTT. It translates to CALGEPPRSPEGFAKLIF.

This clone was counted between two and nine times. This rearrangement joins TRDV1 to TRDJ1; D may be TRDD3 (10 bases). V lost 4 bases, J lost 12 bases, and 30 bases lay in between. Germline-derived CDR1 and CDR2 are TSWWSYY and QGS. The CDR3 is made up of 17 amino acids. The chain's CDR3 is CALGGGLPTMGDTAFIF. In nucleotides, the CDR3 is TGTGCTCTTGGGGGTGGCCTTCCTACCATGGGGGATACTGCGTTCATCTTT.

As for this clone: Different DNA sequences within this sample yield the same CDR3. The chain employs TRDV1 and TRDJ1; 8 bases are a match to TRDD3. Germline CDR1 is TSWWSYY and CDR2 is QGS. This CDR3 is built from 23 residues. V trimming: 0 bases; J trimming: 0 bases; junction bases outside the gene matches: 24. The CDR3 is CALGELDYTGGPPLGVYTDKLIF. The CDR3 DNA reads TGTGCTCTTGGGGAACTGGACTATACTGGGGGTCCTCCCCTGGGGGTCTACACCGATAAACTCATCTTT.

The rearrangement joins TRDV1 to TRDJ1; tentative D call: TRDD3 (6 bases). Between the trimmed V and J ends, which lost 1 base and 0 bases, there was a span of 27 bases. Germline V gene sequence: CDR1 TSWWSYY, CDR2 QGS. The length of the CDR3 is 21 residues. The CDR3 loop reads CALGEQRWAGDPPLYTDKLIF. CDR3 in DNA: TGTGCTCTTGGGGAACAACGCTGGGCTGGGGATCCCCCTTTGTACACCGATAAACTCATCTTT.

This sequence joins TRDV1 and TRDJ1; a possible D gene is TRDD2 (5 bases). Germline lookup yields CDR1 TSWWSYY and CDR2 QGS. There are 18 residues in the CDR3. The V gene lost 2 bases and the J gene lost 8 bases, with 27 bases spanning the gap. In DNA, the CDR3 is TGTGCTCTTGGGGAAATATGCCTGCCCCCTCCTAAGGACGAAAAACTCATCTTT. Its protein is CALGEICLPPPKDEKLIF.

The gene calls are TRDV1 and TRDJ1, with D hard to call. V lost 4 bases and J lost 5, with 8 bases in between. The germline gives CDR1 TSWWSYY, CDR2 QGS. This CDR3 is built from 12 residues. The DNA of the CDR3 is TGTGCTCTTGGGGGTAACGTAGATAAACTCATCTTT. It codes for CALGGNVDKLIF.

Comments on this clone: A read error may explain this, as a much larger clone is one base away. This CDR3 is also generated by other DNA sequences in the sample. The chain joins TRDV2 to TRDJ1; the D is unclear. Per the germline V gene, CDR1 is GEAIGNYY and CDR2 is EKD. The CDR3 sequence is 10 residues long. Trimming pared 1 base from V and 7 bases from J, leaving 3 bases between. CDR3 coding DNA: TGTGCCTGTGACACTTCTAAACTCATCTTT. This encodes CACDTSKLIF.